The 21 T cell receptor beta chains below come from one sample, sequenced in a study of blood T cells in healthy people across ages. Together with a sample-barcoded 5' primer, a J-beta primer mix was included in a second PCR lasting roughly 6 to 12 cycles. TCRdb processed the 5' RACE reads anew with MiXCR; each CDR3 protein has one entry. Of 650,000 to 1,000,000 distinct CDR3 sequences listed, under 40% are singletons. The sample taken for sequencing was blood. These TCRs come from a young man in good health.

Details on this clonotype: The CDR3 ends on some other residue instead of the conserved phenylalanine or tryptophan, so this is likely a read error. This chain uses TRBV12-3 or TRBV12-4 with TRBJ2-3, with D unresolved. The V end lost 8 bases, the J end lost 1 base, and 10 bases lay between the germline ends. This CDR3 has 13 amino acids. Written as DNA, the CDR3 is TGTGCCAGCGGCGGAGCTCGCACAGATACGCAGTATTCT. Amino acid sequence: CASGGARTDTQYS.

The CDR3 region has the DNA TGTGCCAGCGCCTCTTCAGGGGGCTCTGAAGCTTTCTTT. It is translated as CASASSGGSEAFF. The V and J genes are TRBV6-6 and TRBJ1-1; TRBD1 aligns across 8 bases. With 8 bases clipped from V and 6 bases from J, the junction kept 8 bases outside the gene matches. The CDR3 loop spans 13 amino acids. Germline values: CDR1 MNHNY, CDR2 SVGAGI (reference sequence).

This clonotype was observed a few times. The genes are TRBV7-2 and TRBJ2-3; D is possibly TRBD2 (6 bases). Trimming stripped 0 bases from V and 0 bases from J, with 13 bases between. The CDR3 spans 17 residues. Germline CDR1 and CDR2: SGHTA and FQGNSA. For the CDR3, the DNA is TGTGCCAGCAGCTTAGCGGGCCGGGGGACTAGCACAGATACGCAGTATTTT. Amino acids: CASSLAGRGTSTDTQYF.

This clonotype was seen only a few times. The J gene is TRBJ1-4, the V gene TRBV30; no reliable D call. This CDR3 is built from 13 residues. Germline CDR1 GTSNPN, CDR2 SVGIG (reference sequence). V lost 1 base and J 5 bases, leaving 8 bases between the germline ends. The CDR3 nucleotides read TGTGCCTGGAGTGCGTCGCCGAATGAAAAACTGTTTTTT. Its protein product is CAWSASPNEKLFF.

The CDR3 loop reads CASSASLGNTGELFF. CDR3 nucleotides: TGTGCCAGCAGTGCCTCGTTGGGGAACACCGGGGAGCTGTTTTTT. The chain has TRBV2 and TRBJ2-2; no definite D call. V dropped 4 bases and J dropped 1 base, with 10 bases sitting between them. Germline CDR1 and CDR2: SNHLY and FYNNEI. The CDR3 extends over 15 amino acids.

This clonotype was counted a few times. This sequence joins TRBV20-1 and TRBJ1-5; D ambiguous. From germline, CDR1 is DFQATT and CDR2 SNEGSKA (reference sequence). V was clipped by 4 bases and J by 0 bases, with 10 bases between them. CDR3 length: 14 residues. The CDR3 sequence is CSATVGISNQPQHF. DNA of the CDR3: TGCAGTGCTACGGTCGGTATTAGCAATCAGCCCCAGCATTTT.

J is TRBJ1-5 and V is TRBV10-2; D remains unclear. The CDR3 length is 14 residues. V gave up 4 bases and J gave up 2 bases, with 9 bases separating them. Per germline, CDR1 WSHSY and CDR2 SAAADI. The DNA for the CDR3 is TGCGCCAGCAGTGTCTCAGGTCGCAATCAGCCCCAGCATTTT. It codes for CASSVSGRNQPQHF.

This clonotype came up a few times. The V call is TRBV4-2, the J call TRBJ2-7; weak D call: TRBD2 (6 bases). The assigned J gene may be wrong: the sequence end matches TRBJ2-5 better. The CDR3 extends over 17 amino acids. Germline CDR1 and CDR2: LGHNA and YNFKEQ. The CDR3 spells CARRFIPGGRFMETQYF. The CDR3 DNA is TGTGCCAGGAGGTTTATTCCCGGGGGAAGGTTTATGGAGACCCAGTACTTC.

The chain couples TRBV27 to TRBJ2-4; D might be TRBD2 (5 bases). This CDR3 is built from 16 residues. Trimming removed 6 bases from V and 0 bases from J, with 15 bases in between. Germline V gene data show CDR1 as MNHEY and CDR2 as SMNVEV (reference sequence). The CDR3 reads CASRPREQIAKNIQYF. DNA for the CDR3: TGTGCCAGCAGGCCCCGGGAACAGATAGCCAAAAACATTCAGTACTTC.

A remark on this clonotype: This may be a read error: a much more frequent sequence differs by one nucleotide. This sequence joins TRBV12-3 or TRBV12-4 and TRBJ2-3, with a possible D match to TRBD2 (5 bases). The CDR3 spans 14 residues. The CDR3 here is CASGLITSLDTEYF. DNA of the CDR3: TGTGCCAGCGGCCTGATTACTAGTTTAGATACGGAGTATTTT.

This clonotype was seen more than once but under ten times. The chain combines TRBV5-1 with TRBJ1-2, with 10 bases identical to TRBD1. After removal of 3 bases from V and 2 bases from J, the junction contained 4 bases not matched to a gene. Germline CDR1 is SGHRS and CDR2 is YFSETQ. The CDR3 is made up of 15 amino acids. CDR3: CASSWGTGANYGYTF. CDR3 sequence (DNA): TGCGCCAGCAGCTGGGGGACAGGGGCGAACTATGGCTACACCTTC.

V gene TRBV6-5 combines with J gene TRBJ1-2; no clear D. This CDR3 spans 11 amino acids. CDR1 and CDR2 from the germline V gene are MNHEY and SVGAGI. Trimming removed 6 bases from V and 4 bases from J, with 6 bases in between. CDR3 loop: CASRFLYGYTF. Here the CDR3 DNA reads TGTGCCAGCAGGTTCCTCTATGGCTACACCTTC.

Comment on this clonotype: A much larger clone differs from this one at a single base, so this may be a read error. In DNA, the CDR3 is TGCAGTGCTCCACCCGGGACTAGCGGACACGCAGATACGCAGTATTTT. Encoded protein: CSAPPGTSGHADTQYF. The rearrangement links TRBV20-1 to TRBJ2-3; TRBD2 agrees at 11 bases. Looked up from germline, CDR1 is DFQATT and CDR2 is SNEGSKA (reference sequence). The V and J ends lost 5 bases and 4 bases, in that order; junction bases with no gene match: 11. The CDR3 length is 16 residues.

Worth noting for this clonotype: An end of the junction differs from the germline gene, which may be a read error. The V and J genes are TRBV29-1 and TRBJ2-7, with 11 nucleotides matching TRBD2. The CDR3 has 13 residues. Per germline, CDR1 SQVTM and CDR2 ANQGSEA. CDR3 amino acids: CGVGLGLAVEQYF. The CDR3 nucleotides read TGCGGCGTTGGACTGGGACTAGCGGTCGAGCAGTACTTC.

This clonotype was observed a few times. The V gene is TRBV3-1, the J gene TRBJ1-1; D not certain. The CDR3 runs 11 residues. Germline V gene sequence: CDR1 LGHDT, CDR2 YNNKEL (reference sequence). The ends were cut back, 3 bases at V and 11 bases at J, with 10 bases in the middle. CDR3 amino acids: CASSQRDQAFF. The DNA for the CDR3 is TGTGCCAGCAGCCAGCGGGATCAGGCTTTCTTT.

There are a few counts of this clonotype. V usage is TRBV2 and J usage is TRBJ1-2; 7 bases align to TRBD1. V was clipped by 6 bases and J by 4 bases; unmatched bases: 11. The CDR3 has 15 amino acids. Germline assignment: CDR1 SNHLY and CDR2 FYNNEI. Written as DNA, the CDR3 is TGTGCCAGCAGAGACTTGACAGGGTTGGGCTATGGCTACACCTTC. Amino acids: CASRDLTGLGYGYTF.

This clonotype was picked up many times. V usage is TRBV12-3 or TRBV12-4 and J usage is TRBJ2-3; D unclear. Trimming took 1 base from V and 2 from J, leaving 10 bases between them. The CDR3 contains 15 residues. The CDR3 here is CASSLVGTYTDTQYF. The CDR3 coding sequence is TGTGCCAGCAGTTTAGTTGGCACGTACACAGATACGCAGTATTTT.

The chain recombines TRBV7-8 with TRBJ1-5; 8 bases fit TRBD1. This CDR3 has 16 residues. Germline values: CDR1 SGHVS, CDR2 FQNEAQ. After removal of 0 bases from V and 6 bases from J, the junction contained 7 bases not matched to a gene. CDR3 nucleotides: TGTGCCAGCAGCTTAGCAGGGCGACAGGGGCTTCAGCCCCAGCATTTT. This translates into CASSLAGRQGLQPQHF.

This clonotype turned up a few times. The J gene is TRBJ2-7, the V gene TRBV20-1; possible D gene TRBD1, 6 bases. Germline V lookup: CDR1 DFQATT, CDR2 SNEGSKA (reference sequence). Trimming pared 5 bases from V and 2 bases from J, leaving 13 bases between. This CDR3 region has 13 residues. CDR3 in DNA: TGCAGTGCTGCCCCGGGACACCCCTACGAGCAGTACTTC. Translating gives CSAAPGHPYEQYF.

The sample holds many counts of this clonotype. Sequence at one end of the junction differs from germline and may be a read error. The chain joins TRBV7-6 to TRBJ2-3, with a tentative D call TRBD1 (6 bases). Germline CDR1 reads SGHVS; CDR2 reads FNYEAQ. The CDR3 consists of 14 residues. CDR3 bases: TGTGCCAGCAGCGGTATTGGGGGCACGGATACGCAGTATTTT. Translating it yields CASSGIGGTDTQYF. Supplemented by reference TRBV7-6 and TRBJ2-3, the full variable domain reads GAGVSQSPRYKVTKRGQDVALRCDPISGHVSLYWYRQALGQGPEFLTYFNYEAQQDKSGLPNDRFSAERPEGSISTLTIQRTEQRDSAMYRCASSGIGGTDTQYFGPGTRLTVL.

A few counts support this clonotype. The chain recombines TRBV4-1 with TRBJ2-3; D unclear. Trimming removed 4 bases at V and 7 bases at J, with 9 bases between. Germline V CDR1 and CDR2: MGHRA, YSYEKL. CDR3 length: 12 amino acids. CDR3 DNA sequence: TGCGCCAGCAGCCGAGAGGCCCATACGCAGTATTTT. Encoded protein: CASSREAHTQYF.